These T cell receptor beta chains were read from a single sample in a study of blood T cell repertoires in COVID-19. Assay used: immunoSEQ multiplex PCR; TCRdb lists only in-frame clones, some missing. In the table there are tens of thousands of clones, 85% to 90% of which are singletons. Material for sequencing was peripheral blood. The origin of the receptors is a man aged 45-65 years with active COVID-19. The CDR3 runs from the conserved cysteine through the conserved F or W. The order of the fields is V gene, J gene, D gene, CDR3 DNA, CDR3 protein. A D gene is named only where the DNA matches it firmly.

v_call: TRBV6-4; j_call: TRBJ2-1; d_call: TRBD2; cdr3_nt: TGTGCCAGCAGTGACTCGACTAGCGGGGGGAGGGATGAGCAGTTCTTC; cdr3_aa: CASSDSTSGGRDEQFF
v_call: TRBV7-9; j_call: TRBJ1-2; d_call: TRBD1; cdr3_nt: TGTGCCAGCAGCTTAGGTTCACAGGGGACTAACTATGGCTACACCTTC; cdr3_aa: CASSLGSQGTNYGYTF
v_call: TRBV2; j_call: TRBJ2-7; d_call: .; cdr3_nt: TGTGCCAGCAGTGATAGGGCAGGGTGGACCTACGAGCAGTACTTC; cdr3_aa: CASSDRAGWTYEQYF
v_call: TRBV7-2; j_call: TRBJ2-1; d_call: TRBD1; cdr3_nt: TGTGCCAGCAGCTTCGGCCCAGGGGGCTATGAGCAGTTCTTC; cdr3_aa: CASSFGPGGYEQFF
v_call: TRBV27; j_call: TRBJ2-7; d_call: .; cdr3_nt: TGTGCCAGCAGGAGCTCCTACGAGCAGTACTTC; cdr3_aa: CASRSSYEQYF
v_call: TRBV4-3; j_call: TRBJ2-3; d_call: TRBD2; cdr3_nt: TGCGCCAACCCAAACCGGGGGGGAGGTGGGGACACAGATACGCAGTATTTT; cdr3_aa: CANPNRGGGGDTDTQYF
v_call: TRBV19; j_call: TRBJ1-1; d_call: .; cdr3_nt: TGTGCCAGTAGTCCCCTGGGGGCCATACTCCTTTTCTTT; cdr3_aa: CASSPLGAILLFF
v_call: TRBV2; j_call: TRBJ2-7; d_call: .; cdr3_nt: TGTGCCAGCAGAAGGAGTACCTCTGTCTCCTACGGGCAGTACTTC; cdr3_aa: CASRRSTSVSYGQYF
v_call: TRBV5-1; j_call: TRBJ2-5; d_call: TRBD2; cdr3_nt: TGCGCCAGCAGCTTGGGGGGACTAGCGGGAGTAGAGACCCAGTACTTC; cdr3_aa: CASSLGGLAGVETQYF
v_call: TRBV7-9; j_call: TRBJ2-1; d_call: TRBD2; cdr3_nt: TGTGCCAGCAGCTTGACTAGCGGGGGGCCCAATGAGCAGTTCTTC; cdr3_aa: CASSLTSGGPNEQFF
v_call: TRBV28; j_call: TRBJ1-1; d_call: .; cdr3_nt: TGTGCCAGCTCATTCACCCAGGGGTTCACTGAAGCTTTCTTT; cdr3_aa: CASSFTQGFTEAFF
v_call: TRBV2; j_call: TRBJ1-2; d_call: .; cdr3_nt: TGTGCCACAGGGGAAGGGGGGGTCGGCTACACCTTC; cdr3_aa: CATGEGGVGYTF